These 3 T cell receptor beta chains were sequenced from one sample in a study of cytomegalovirus exposure and HLA in healthy donors. Sequencing used immunoSEQ multiplex PCR; TCRdb keeps in-frame clones, though not all of them. The sample includes about 280,000 clones, around 89% of them seen just once. Input material: PBMCs. The receptors were gathered from a woman younger than 35 in good health and CMV-seronegative.

This chain connects TRBV4-3 to TRBJ2-1; 7 bases map to TRBD2. The CDR3 totals 15 residues. Germline V lookup: CDR1 LGHNA, CDR2 YSLEER. Trimming removed 2 bases from V and 5 bases from J; junction bases left unmatched: 6. The CDR3 loop reads CASSQRVGGNNEQFF. The DNA of the CDR3 is TGCGCCAGCAGCCAAAGGGTGGGGGGGAACAATGAGCAGTTCTTC.

This chain uses TRBV6-1 with TRBJ2-3; D gene unclear. The CDR3 sequence is 13 residues long. Germline V gene sequence: CDR1 MNHNS, CDR2 SASEGT. Trimming removed 7 bases at V and 7 bases at J, with 15 bases between. The CDR3 sequence is CASTQVAGNTQYF. In DNA form, the CDR3 reads TGTGCCAGCACCCAAGTCGCTGGCAATACGCAGTATTTT.

This clone was found a few times. V is TRBV2 and J is TRBJ2-7; 7 bases agree with TRBD1. Unmatched junction bases numbered 10, after V lost 4 bases and J lost 7 bases. This CDR3 is built from 14 residues. Germline V lookup: CDR1 SNHLY, CDR2 FYNNEI. CDR3: CASSGPGTAEEQYF. Here the CDR3 DNA reads TGTGCCAGCAGTGGGCCCGGGACAGCCGAAGAGCAGTACTTC.